This T cell receptor beta chain was captured in a study of T cells after posttransplantation cyclophosphamide. Study observations and caveats: Donor CD8+ memory clones often dominated recipient blood repertoires at later times. Recipient CMV seropositivity and CMV reactivation strongly tracked TRB clonality. Skin or GI-infiltrating T cells shared few TRB sequences with blood.

This clone has ten or more counts. Its antigen is unknown. Clones were read by immunoSEQ multiplex PCR, and TCRdb kept only the in-frame ones, dropping some. The data show more than 20,000 clones, with none appearing a single time. On the day of bone marrow donation, the related graft donor provided peripheral blood. Per germline, CDR1 SGHAT and CDR2 FQNNGV. This CDR3 has 17 amino acids. The trim removed 0 bases at V and 3 bases at J, leaving 7 bases unmatched. J is TRBJ2-2 and V is TRBV11-2, with 7 bases identical to TRBD1. The TCR comes from a man in his fifties in good health, CMV-negative, and a related stem cell transplant donor. The material sequenced was PBMCs. CDR3 in amino acids: CASSLDISGQHTGELFF. In DNA, the CDR3 is TGTGCCAGCAGCTTAGATATTTCGGGACAGCACACCGGGGAGCTGTTTTTT.